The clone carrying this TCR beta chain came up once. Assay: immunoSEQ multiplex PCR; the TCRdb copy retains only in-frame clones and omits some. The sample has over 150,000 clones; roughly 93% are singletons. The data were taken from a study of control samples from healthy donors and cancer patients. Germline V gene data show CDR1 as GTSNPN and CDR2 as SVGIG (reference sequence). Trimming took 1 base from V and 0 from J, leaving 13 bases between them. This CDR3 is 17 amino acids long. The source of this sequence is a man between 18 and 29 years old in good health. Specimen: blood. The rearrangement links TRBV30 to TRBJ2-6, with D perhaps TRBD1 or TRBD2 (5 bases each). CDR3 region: CAWSGSGPISGANVLTF. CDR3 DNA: TGTGCCTGGAGTGGATCGGGACCGATCTCTGGGGCCAACGTCCTGACTTTC.